Shown below are 25 T cell receptor beta chains from a single sample sequenced in a study of glioma-infiltrating T cells after dendritic cell vaccination. Time point of the sample: after dendritic cell vaccination, including at tumor progression/relapse. Sequencing was performed with immunoSEQ multiplex PCR; in TCRdb, only in-frame clones are kept and a portion is missing. The repertoire holds tens of thousands of clones, with 85% as singletons. Specimen: blood, collected after dendritic cell vaccination. The receptors were gathered from a human donor with glioblastoma.

V gene TRBV28 combines with J gene TRBJ2-1, with TRBD2 identical over 8 bases. V trimming: 6 bases; J trimming: 1 base; junction bases outside the gene matches: 8. The CDR3 has 16 residues. Per the germline V gene, CDR1 is MDHEN and CDR2 is SYDVKM. The CDR3 here is CASSLAGSRSYNEQFF. The CDR3 region has the DNA TGTGCCAGCAGCTTAGCGGGATCGCGGTCCTACAATGAGCAGTTCTTC.

About this clone itself: Relative to the germline gene, one junction end is altered; a read error may explain this. This chain links TRBV5-1 with TRBJ1-2; 10 nucleotides align to TRBD1. The CDR3 is 17 amino acids. Germline V gene sequence: CDR1 SGHRS, CDR2 YFSETQ. The CDR3 region is CASSLGSRQGANYGYTF. CDR3 bases: TGCGCCAGCAGCTTGGGTTCTAGACAGGGGGCTAATTATGGCTACACCTTC.

The chain uses TRBV6-5 and TRBJ1-2; the D is unclear. CDR3 size: 15 residues. Trimming pared 5 bases from V and 0 bases from J, leaving 13 bases between. Germline V gene data show CDR1 as MNHEY and CDR2 as SVGAGI. The CDR3 sequence is CASSAVVYSNYGYTF. In nucleotides, the CDR3 is TGTGCCAGCAGTGCGGTGGTGTATTCTAACTATGGCTACACCTTC.

The genes are TRBV5-6 and TRBJ2-3, with D tentatively TRBD1 (6 bases). This CDR3 has 12 residues. V lost 4 bases, J lost 4 bases, and 7 bases lay in between. Germline-derived CDR1 and CDR2 are SGHDT and YYEEEE. The CDR3, as DNA: TGTGCCAGCAGCCCAGGGGCAGATACGCAGTATTTT. This sequence encodes CASSPGADTQYF.

The V gene is TRBV10-3, the J gene TRBJ2-7; a possible D gene is TRBD1 (6 bases). This CDR3 is built from 14 residues. The V gene lost 7 bases and the J gene lost 0 bases, with 13 bases spanning the gap. Germline CDR1 reads ENHRY; CDR2 reads SYGVKD. The CDR3 loop is CAIKQTGSSYEQYF. DNA of the CDR3: TGTGCCATCAAGCAGACAGGTTCCTCCTACGAGCAGTACTTC.

In this sample, this clone turned up once. The CDR3 nucleotides read TGCGCCAGCAGCCAAGACGCGAGGACCGGGGAGCTGTTTTTT. This codes for CASSQDARTGELFF. The rearrangement links TRBV4-1 to TRBJ2-2; D not certain. In germline, CDR1 is MGHRA, CDR2 YSYEKL. The CDR3 is made up of 14 amino acids. V gave up 0 bases and J gave up 5 bases, with 7 bases separating them.

The chain recombines TRBV7-9 with TRBJ2-7, with a possible D match to TRBD1 (6 bases). CDR1 and CDR2 from the germline V gene are SEHNR and FQNEAQ (reference sequence). The CDR3 contains 15 residues. The V end was cut by 1 base, the J end by 3 bases, with 13 bases between. The CDR3 protein is CASSLDRAWSYEQYF. The DNA for the CDR3 is TGTGCCAGCAGCTTAGACAGGGCCTGGAGCTACGAGCAGTACTTC.

The sample holds one count of this clone. This likely came from a read error, as a far larger clone is one base away. This chain uses TRBV5-1 with TRBJ2-3; 9 bases line up with TRBD2. This CDR3 is 15 amino acids long. In germline, CDR1 is SGHRS, CDR2 YFSETQ. V shed 0 bases, J shed 1 base, and the junction held 0 bases outside the gene matches. This CDR3 is CASSLGLAGTDTQYF. As DNA, the CDR3 is TGCGCCAGCAGCTTGGGACTAGCGGGCACAGATACGCAGTATTTT.

The J gene is TRBJ1-2, the V gene TRBV2, with D hard to call. Germline V gene lookup returns CDR1 SNHLY and CDR2 FYNNEI. This CDR3 region has 13 residues. V was shortened by 6 bases and J by 4 bases, with 12 bases between the two germline ends. CDR3 protein: CASRRERSYGYTF. The CDR3 DNA is TGTGCCAGCAGGCGGGAACGGAGCTATGGCTACACCTTC.

This chain links TRBV4-3 with TRBJ2-3, with TRBD2 matching over 10 bases. The length of the CDR3 is 15 residues. Trimming removed 4 bases from V and 4 bases from J; junction bases left unmatched: 5. Germline lookup yields CDR1 LGHNA and CDR2 YSLEER. CDR3 DNA: TGCGCCAGCAGCCCCCCAGCGGGGGGGCCAGATACGCAGTATTTT. Translating it yields CASSPPAGGPDTQYF.

This clone appeared a few times. The rearrangement joins TRBV7-6 to TRBJ1-1, with D maybe TRBD1 (6 bases). Germline V gene lookup returns CDR1 SGHVS and CDR2 FNYEAQ. V was shortened by 0 bases and J by 0 bases, with 11 bases between the two germline ends. The CDR3 length is 16 residues. The CDR3 sequence is CASSLAQNRVNTEAFF. DNA of the CDR3: TGTGCCAGCAGCTTAGCTCAGAACAGGGTGAACACTGAAGCTTTCTTT.

The chain uses TRBV19 and TRBJ2-3; 7 bases match TRBD2. V was pared by 7 bases and J by 5 bases, with 12 bases of the junction left unmatched. In germline, CDR1 is LNHDA, CDR2 SQIVND (reference sequence). CDR3 length: 15 amino acids. The CDR3 loop reads CASNPTSYRQDTQYF. CDR3 DNA: TGTGCCAGTAATCCGACTAGCTATCGGCAAGATACGCAGTATTTT.

CDR3 residues: CASSSTTGLAQETQYF. In DNA, the CDR3 is TGTGCCAGCAGTTCTACCACGGGACTAGCCCAAGAGACCCAGTACTTC. The V call is TRBV5-6, the J call TRBJ2-5; 9 bases line up with TRBD2. V lost 5 bases, J lost 1 base, and 9 bases stayed unmatched. The CDR3 sequence is 16 residues long. Germline-derived CDR1 and CDR2 are SGHDT and YYEEEE.

This clone came up once. The chain is built from TRBV27 and TRBJ2-7; 11 bases align to TRBD2. The CDR3 covers 15 residues. The J segment lost 4 bases and the V segment lost 2 bases, leaving 4 bases of the junction unmatched. Per germline, CDR1 MNHEY and CDR2 SMNVEV (reference sequence). The CDR3 DNA reads as TGTGCCAGCAGTTTAAAGGGACTAGCGGAATACGAGCAGTACTTC. It specifies CASSLKGLAEYEQYF.

The chain's CDR3 is CASSPGAGGNEQFF. Written as DNA, the CDR3 is TGTGCCAGCAGTCCCGGGGCGGGGGGGAATGAGCAGTTCTTC. The gene calls are TRBV27 and TRBJ2-1, with 9 bases that match TRBD2. The V gene end was trimmed by 5 bases and the J gene end by 7 bases; junction bases not matched to a gene: 6. The germline V gene has CDR1 MNHEY and CDR2 SMNVEV (reference sequence). CDR3 size: 14 residues.

The rearrangement links TRBV29-1 to TRBJ2-1, with 8 bases matching TRBD1. J lost 3 bases, V lost 3 bases, and 4 bases had no gene match. The CDR3 extends over 14 amino acids. Per germline, CDR1 SQVTM and CDR2 ANQGSEA. The CDR3 region has the DNA TGCAGCGTTGAGTGGGACAGGATCTACAATGAGCAGTTCTTC. Residues: CSVEWDRIYNEQFF.

The gene calls are TRBV5-1 and TRBJ2-3; possible D gene TRBD1, 5 bases. The length of the CDR3 is 15 residues. Trimming left V 0 bases short and J 7 bases short, with 15 bases between. Germline CDR1 SGHRS, CDR2 YFSETQ. In DNA form, the CDR3 reads TGCGCCAGCAGCTTGGGTCTAGACAGTAAAAATACGCAGTATTTT. Protein: CASSLGLDSKNTQYF.

CDR3 DNA: TGTGCCAGCAGCCTGGGACTCACTAACTATGGCTACACCTTC. Encoded protein: CASSLGLTNYGYTF. The rearrangement joins TRBV5-5 to TRBJ1-2, with a tentative D call TRBD1 (5 bases). This CDR3 comprises 14 residues. The germline CDR1 and CDR2 sequences are SGHKS and YYEKEE (reference sequence). The V gene lost 4 bases and the J gene lost 0 bases, with 10 bases spanning the gap. The full variable domain, its missing parts supplied by reference TRBV5-5 and TRBJ1-2, is DAGVTQSPTHLIKTRGQQVTLRCSPISGHKSVSWYQQVLGQGPQFIFQYYEKEERGRGNFPDRFSARQFPNYSSELNVNALLLGDSALYLCASSLGLTNYGYTFGSGTRLTVV.

The genes are TRBV28 and TRBJ2-1; D is perhaps TRBD1 (6 bases). Per germline, CDR1 MDHEN and CDR2 SYDVKM. The CDR3 loop spans 15 amino acids. Trimming took 6 bases from V and 4 from J, leaving 16 bases between them. The CDR3 region has the DNA TGTGCCAGCAGCGAACGACAGGTACCTTACAATGAGCAGTTCTTC. It codes for CASSERQVPYNEQFF.

The rearrangement joins TRBV5-1 to TRBJ2-1; D might be TRBD2 (6 bases). In germline, CDR1 is SGHRS, CDR2 YFSETQ. V dropped 0 bases and J dropped 6 bases, with 10 bases sitting between them. The CDR3 has 14 amino acids. The CDR3 sequence: CASSLGLAFNEQFF. In DNA form, the CDR3 reads TGCGCCAGCAGCTTGGGGCTAGCGTTCAATGAGCAGTTCTTC.

The genes are TRBV27 and TRBJ2-1; maybe TRBD1 (6 bases). The CDR3 runs to 13 residues. V was clipped by 8 bases and J by 5 bases, with 13 bases between them. Germline V gene lookup returns CDR1 MNHEY and CDR2 SMNVEV (reference sequence). CDR3 sequence: CASSKQGNNEQFF. Here the CDR3 DNA reads TGTGCCAGCTCTAAACAGGGAAACAATGAGCAGTTCTTC.

The chain couples TRBV20-1 to TRBJ1-1; D is ambiguous. Per germline, CDR1 DFQATT and CDR2 SNEGSKA (reference sequence). The V end lost 7 bases, the J end lost 7 bases, and 13 bases lay between the germline ends. The CDR3 runs to 11 residues. CDR3 sequence: CSVTPGYEAFF. In nucleotides, the CDR3 is TGCAGTGTCACACCGGGTTATGAAGCTTTCTTT.

This sequence joins TRBV5-1 and TRBJ2-4, with TRBD2 matching 9 bases. The CDR3 spans 16 residues. In germline, CDR1 is SGHRS, CDR2 YFSETQ. The J segment lost 4 bases and the V segment lost 1 base, leaving 6 bases of the junction unmatched. CDR3 DNA: TGCGCCAGCAGCTTGACCCTAGCGGGAAATAAAAACATTCAGTACTTC. Amino acids: CASSLTLAGNKNIQYF.

Details on this clone: Other nucleotide sequences from this sample produce the same CDR3. The V call is TRBV19, the J call TRBJ2-3, with TRBD2 matching 10 bases. The CDR3 length is 13 residues. Trimming cost V 8 bases and J 6 bases; bases outside gene matches: 5. Germline V lookup: CDR1 LNHDA, CDR2 SQIVND (reference sequence). The CDR3 DNA is TGTGCCAGTTCTAGCGGGGGTGGTGATACGCAGTATTTT. This translates into CASSSGGGDTQYF.

The V call is TRBV6-1, the J call TRBJ2-3; D possibly corresponds to TRBD1 (6 bases). Germline V CDR1 and CDR2: MNHNS, SASEGT. CDR3 length: 14 residues. Trimming took 6 bases from V and 6 from J, leaving 16 bases between them. The CDR3 is CASRGRGAGDTQYF. In nucleotides, the CDR3 is TGTGCCAGCAGGGGCAGGGGAGCAGGGGATACGCAGTATTTT.